Following are 22 T cell receptor beta chains from one sample sequenced in a study of low-dose radiotherapy and immunotherapy resistance in tumors (dated by TCRdb to the early 2020s). First-strand cDNA was synthesized using Superscript III and a set of TRAV- and TRBV-specific primers, so that both TCRalpha and TCRbeta chains were covered. TCRs were amplified with Phusion for approximately 21 PCR cycles, with a constant-region primer paired with the adapter attached to the V primers. TCRdb trimmed public reads at Q25 via fastp, called clones via MiXCR and kept in-frame beta chains. Merged by CDR3 protein, the rows form single entries marked with the most common genes and DNA. The table for this sample lists about 14,000 distinct CDR3 sequences; roughly 48% of them were counted only once. The biggest ten clones account for around 3.8% of the sample. These receptors came from a human donor with advanced metastatic prostate, ovarian, gallbladder or colorectal cancer (not recorded which). This table probably holds off-target reads from a library built for another chain.

The chain links TRBV30 to TRBJ2-1; D unresolved. Germline assignment: CDR1 GTSNPN and CDR2 SVGIG (reference sequence). CDR3 length: 12 residues. V lost 1 base to trimming and J lost 6 bases, with 7 bases between them. This CDR3 is CAWSAEPNEQFF. CDR3 nucleotide sequence: TGTGCCTGGAGTGCCGAACCCAATGAGCAGTTCTTC.

The gene calls are TRBV6-8 and TRBJ2-2; 7 bases align to TRBD1. V lost 6 bases, J lost 5 bases, and 6 bases stayed unmatched. This CDR3 has 14 amino acids. Germline V lookup: CDR1 MNHGY, CDR2 SAAAGT. The CDR3: CASRRQGLTGELFF. CDR3 sequence (DNA): TGTGCCAGCAGAAGACAGGGTTTAACCGGGGAGCTGTTTTTT.

This clonotype ranks as medium-sized. This chain joins TRBV21-1 and TRBJ2-1. TRBV21-1 is tagged as a pseudogene. The CDR3 is made up of 13 amino acids. CDR3 sequence reads: CASSKEDHNEQFF. The CDR3 bases are TGTGCCAGCAGCAAAGAGGACCACAATGAGCAGTTCTTC.

The CDR3 region is CASSLLWGDTQYF. The CDR3 coding sequence is TGTGCCAGTAGCCTCCTCTGGGGAGATACGCAGTATTTT. The V call is TRBV19, the J call TRBJ2-3; D uncertain. Germline V gene sequence: CDR1 LNHDA, CDR2 SQIVND (reference sequence). Trimming shortened V by 6 bases and J by 5 bases, and 12 bases separated the two germline ends. CDR3 size: 13 residues.

V is TRBV6-2 or TRBV6-3 and J is TRBJ2-3; the match to TRBD2 covers 9 bases. Germline V lookup: CDR1 MNHEY, CDR2 SVGEGT. The CDR3 consists of 17 residues. V shed 8 bases, J shed 0 bases, and the junction held 12 bases outside the gene matches. Here the CDR3 reads CASSVGASGGSTDTQYF. In DNA form, the CDR3 reads TGTGCCAGCTCCGTAGGGGCCAGCGGGGGGAGCACAGATACGCAGTATTTT.

The chain joins TRBV3-1 to TRBJ1-2, with TRBD1 identical over 8 bases. This CDR3 comprises 14 residues. The V gene's germline CDR1 is LGHDT and CDR2 YNNKEL (reference sequence). V lost 0 bases and J lost 7; bases outside the gene matches: 4. DNA for the CDR3: TGTGCCAGCAGCCAAGACAGGGGGCTGGGTGGCTACACCTTC. Protein product: CASSQDRGLGGYTF.

This clonotype has only a few counts. The CDR3 region has the DNA TGTGCCAGCAGGCCCCCGGGCCCCACAGATACGCAGTATTTT. This gives the protein CASRPPGPTDTQYF. The chain links TRBV2 to TRBJ2-3; D unclear. CDR3 length equals 14 residues. V was pared by 6 bases and J by 2 bases, with 12 bases between. Germline V gene data show CDR1 as SNHLY and CDR2 as FYNNEI.

This chain uses TRBV3-1 with TRBJ1-2; D perhaps matches TRBD1 (6 bases). The CDR3 is 13 residues long. V was clipped by 1 base and J by 4 bases, with 7 bases between them. From germline, CDR1 is LGHDT and CDR2 YNNKEL (reference sequence). This CDR3 reads CASSQGTAYGYTF. The CDR3 DNA follows: TGTGCCAGCAGCCAAGGGACAGCCTATGGCTACACCTTC.

In this sample, this clonotype turned up a few times. The rearrangement links TRBV5-1 to TRBJ1-6; tentative D call: TRBD1 (5 bases). The length of the CDR3 is 15 residues. CDR1 SGHRS and CDR2 YFSETQ come from the germline V gene. V lost 4 bases to trimming and J lost 0 bases, with 8 bases between them. The CDR3 DNA reads as TGCGCCAGCAGCATGGGGGGCTCCTATAATTCACCCCTCCACTTT. Translated, it gives CASSMGGSYNSPLHF.

This sequence joins TRBV20-1 and TRBJ1-4, with 8 bases fitting TRBD1. The germline CDR1 and CDR2 sequences are DFQATT and SNEGSKA (reference sequence). The CDR3 contains 15 residues. V dropped 1 base and J dropped 2; count of bases not matched to a gene: 3. CDR3 DNA sequence: TGCAGTGCTAGAGCTACAGGGGGTACTAATGAAAAACTGTTTTTT. Translated, it gives CSARATGGTNEKLFF.

The chain joins TRBV28 to TRBJ1-3, with 8 bases lining up with TRBD1. There are 14 residues in the CDR3. V lost 7 bases, J lost 4 bases, and 6 bases stayed unmatched. The germline CDR1 and CDR2 sequences are MDHEN and SYDVKM. As DNA, the CDR3 is TGTGCCAGCAAAAACGACAGGGGAGGAAACACCATATATTTT. It yields the protein CASKNDRGGNTIYF.

This rearrangement joins TRBV5-4 to TRBJ2-2, with TRBD1 matching over 7 bases. The CDR3 extends over 15 amino acids. Germline-derived CDR1 and CDR2 are SGHNT and YYREEE (reference sequence). V was pared by 2 bases and J by 2 bases, with 3 bases of the junction left unmatched. CDR3 region: CASSLQGFNTGELFF. CDR3 coding DNA: TGTGCCAGCAGCTTACAGGGGTTCAACACCGGGGAGCTGTTTTTT.

V gene TRBV6-5 combines with J gene TRBJ1-2, with no clear D. The germline V gene has CDR1 MNHEY and CDR2 SVGAGI. This CDR3 is built from 13 residues. V lost 4 bases to trimming and J lost 8 bases, with 14 bases between them. This chain's CDR3 is CASSFRRFEGYTF. In DNA form, the CDR3 reads TGTGCCAGCAGTTTCAGACGGTTCGAGGGCTACACCTTC.

V and J are TRBV11-2 and TRBJ2-1, with D uncertain. CDR3 length equals 11 residues. Germline-derived CDR1 and CDR2 are SGHAT and FQNNGV. V lost 4 bases and J 9 bases, leaving 7 bases between the germline ends. CDR3 sequence: CASSSFGEQFF. Written as DNA, the CDR3 is TGTGCCAGCAGCTCTTTTGGTGAGCAGTTCTTC.

This clonotype has more than one count but fewer than ten. The rearrangement links TRBV19 to TRBJ1-2, with TRBD1 matching over 7 bases. V shed 1 base, J shed 4 bases, and the junction held 3 bases outside the gene matches. Germline V gene sequence: CDR1 LNHDA, CDR2 SQIVND (reference sequence). The CDR3 has 14 residues. The CDR3 nucleotides read TGTGCCAGTAGTATAGGCGACAGGGCCTATGGCTACACCTTC. Residues: CASSIGDRAYGYTF.

V and J are TRBV19 and TRBJ2-7; possibly TRBD1 for D (6 bases). Trimming stripped 4 bases from V and 7 bases from J, with 20 bases between. Germline CDR1 and CDR2: LNHDA and SQIVND (reference sequence). The CDR3 contains 15 residues. This CDR3 reads CASSRLDSGVQEQYF. DNA of the CDR3: TGTGCCAGTAGTAGACTCGACTCAGGGGTTCAGGAGCAGTACTTC. The complete variable domain, with remaining parts taken from reference TRBV19 and TRBJ2-7, reads DGGITQSPKYLFRKEGQNVTLSCEQNLNHDAMYWYRQDPGQGLRLIYYSQIVNDFQKGDIAEGYSVSREKKESFPLTVTSAQKNPTAFYLCASSRLDSGVQEQYFGPGTRLTVT.

In this sample, this clonotype turned up a few times. The rearrangement links TRBV5-6 to TRBJ2-3; D is perhaps TRBD1 or TRBD2 (5 bases each). Looked up from germline, CDR1 is SGHDT and CDR2 is YYEEEE. V lost 4 bases to trimming and J lost 6 bases, with 18 bases between them. CDR3 size: 15 residues. Here the CDR3 DNA reads TGTGCCAGCAGCCGGCTCCGGGACGGCGCGGATACGCAGTATTTT. This encodes CASSRLRDGADTQYF.

This clonotype occurred a few times. The chain joins TRBV6-4 to TRBJ2-7; TRBD2 matches 8 bases. This CDR3 contains 15 residues. Germline CDR1 and CDR2: MRHNA and SNTAGT. V lost 1 base, J lost 2 bases, and 4 bases stayed unmatched. The CDR3 bases are TGTGCCAGCAGTGACTTTGCGGGAGGAACCTACGAGCAGTACTTC. Its translation is CASSDFAGGTYEQYF.

V usage is TRBV19 and J usage is TRBJ1-1, with D maybe TRBD1 (6 bases). Looked up from germline, CDR1 is LNHDA and CDR2 is SQIVND (reference sequence). This CDR3 spans 15 amino acids. V was trimmed by 9 bases and J by 1 base, leaving 18 bases between them. In DNA form, the CDR3 reads TGTGCCAGCCGCTCACAACAGGGCGGGAACACTGAAGCTTTCTTT. Residues: CASRSQQGGNTEAFF.

This sequence joins TRBV5-1 and TRBJ2-1; D is unclear. The CDR3 runs 14 residues. Trimming removed 0 bases at V and 12 bases at J, with 16 bases between. The V gene's germline CDR1 is SGHRS and CDR2 YFSETQ. CDR3 nucleotides: TGCGCCAGCAGCTTGGGAGTACCTCTTGGCGGGCAGTTCTTC. The encoded protein is CASSLGVPLGGQFF.

This chain uses TRBV27 with TRBJ2-1; D not resolved. V gave up 5 bases and J gave up 0 bases, with 8 bases separating them. The CDR3 runs to 14 residues. Germline lookup yields CDR1 MNHEY and CDR2 SMNVEV (reference sequence). CDR3 sequence reads: CASSRTSSYNEQFF. For the CDR3, the DNA is TGTGCCAGCAGTCGAACCAGCTCCTACAATGAGCAGTTCTTC.

The V and J genes are TRBV28 and TRBJ2-7; 12 bases map to TRBD2. The CDR3 is 16 amino acids. Germline CDR1 MDHEN, CDR2 SYDVKM. V shed 6 bases, J shed 2 bases, and the junction held 8 bases outside the gene matches. In DNA, the CDR3 is TGTGCCAGCAGGACGAGGACTAGCGGGAATCCCTACGAGCAGTACTTC. Its translation is CASRTRTSGNPYEQYF.